The next 10 T cell receptor beta chains were all read from a single sample in a study of blood T cell repertoires in COVID-19. TCRdb's copy holds only in-frame clones and misses some; the assay was immunoSEQ multiplex PCR. The top ten clones hold 3% of a sample with about 250,000 clones, about 85% of them seen once. The sequenced sample was PBMCs or T cells enriched from blood (not recorded which). Receptor source: a woman aged 50 to 60 who had recovered from COVID-19.

This clone was counted once. This chain links TRBV29-1 with TRBJ2-3; D might be TRBD2 (5 bases). V dropped 0 bases and J dropped 0 bases, with 13 bases sitting between them. Germline CDR1 and CDR2: SQVTM and ANQGSEA. This CDR3 comprises 16 residues. CDR3 coding DNA: TGCAGCGTTGAAGATCATATGAGCGGTAGCACAGATACGCAGTATTTT. This codes for CSVEDHMSGSTDTQYF.

The chain recombines TRBV3-1 (or the pseudogene TRBV3-2) with TRBJ1-1, with D possibly matching TRBD1 (5 bases). In germline, CDR1 is LGHDT, CDR2 YNNKEL (reference sequence). V gave up 4 bases and J gave up 5 bases, with 14 bases separating them. CDR3 size: 14 residues. The CDR3: CASSRSGGPTEAFF. The DNA of the CDR3 is TGTGCCAGCAGCCGAAGCGGGGGTCCAACTGAAGCTTTCTTT.

This clone has more than one count but fewer than ten. The rearrangement uses TRBV6-2 or TRBV6-3 and TRBJ2-7, with 8 bases identical to TRBD2. This CDR3 comprises 15 residues. Germline V lookup: CDR1 MNHEY, CDR2 SVGEGT. Trimming at V came to 2 bases and at J to 6 bases, leaving 9 bases not matched to a gene. This CDR3 is CASSYRAGVSSEQYF. CDR3 nucleotide sequence: TGTGCCAGCAGTTACCGAGCGGGAGTATCGTCCGAGCAGTACTTC.

About this clone itself: Other DNA sequences of this sample code for an identical CDR3. The chain employs TRBV2 and TRBJ1-5; D remains unclear. CDR3 size: 13 residues. Germline CDR1 reads SNHLY; CDR2 reads FYNNEI. Between the trimmed V and J ends, which lost 3 bases and 4 bases, there was a span of 7 bases. This CDR3 reads CASSDGRNQPQHF. DNA for the CDR3: TGTGCCAGCAGTGATGGGAGAAATCAGCCCCAGCATTTT.

The genes are TRBV28 and TRBJ1-5, with D perhaps matching TRBD1 (5 bases). This CDR3 spans 16 amino acids. Trimming removed 6 bases from V and 7 bases from J, with 22 bases in between. Per the germline V gene, CDR1 is MDHEN and CDR2 is SYDVKM. CDR3: CASSPSRGTSGQPQHF. CDR3 nucleotide sequence: TGTGCCAGCAGCCCCTCCCGGGGGACCAGTGGGCAGCCCCAGCATTTT.

This clone was counted a few times. The chain has TRBV28 and TRBJ2-5; perhaps TRBD1 as D (6 bases). The CDR3 sequence is 15 residues long. The ends were cut back, 6 bases at V and 5 bases at J, with 19 bases in the middle. The germline gives CDR1 MDHEN, CDR2 SYDVKM. CDR3 sequence (DNA): TGTGCCAGCAGGGCTACAGGGTTTAGTAGGGAGACCCAGTACTTC. It codes for CASRATGFSRETQYF.

The chain carries TRBV11-2 and TRBJ1-1; 10 positions match TRBD1. The CDR3 is 16 residues long. Germline loops: CDR1 SGHAT, CDR2 FQNNGV. J was trimmed by 11 bases and V by 0 bases; bases with no gene match: 12. The CDR3 region is CASSLDPGTGVPGAFF. The CDR3 DNA sequence: TGTGCCAGCAGCTTAGACCCCGGGACAGGGGTCCCGGGGGCTTTCTTT.

The chain links TRBV6-2 or TRBV6-3 to TRBJ1-2, with D possibly matching TRBD1 (5 bases). Trimming took off 0 bases at V and 3 bases at J, with 11 bases between the two ends. Per germline, CDR1 MNHEY and CDR2 SVGEGT. The CDR3 covers 15 residues. The chain's CDR3 is CASSYSLRQHYGYTF. CDR3 nucleotides: TGTGCCAGCAGTTACTCTCTTCGACAGCACTATGGCTACACCTTC.

V is TRBV28 and J is TRBJ1-4; possibly TRBD1 for D (6 bases). Germline-derived CDR1 and CDR2 are MDHEN and SYDVKM. The V end lost 11 bases, the J end lost 5 bases, and 15 bases lay between the germline ends. The CDR3 runs 13 residues. This CDR3 reads CAWGGTPNEKLFF. The DNA for the CDR3 is TGTGCCTGGGGGGGGACACCGAATGAAAAACTGTTTTTT. The full variable domain, completed using reference TRBV28 and TRBJ1-4, is DVKVTQSSRYLVKRTGEKVFLECVQDMDHENMFWYRQDPGLGLRLIYFSYDVKMKEKGDIPEGYSVSREKKERFSLILESASTNQTSMYLCAWGGTPNEKLFFGSGTQLSVL.

The rearrangement uses TRBV18 and TRBJ1-2, with 10 positions matching TRBD1. Germline V CDR1 and CDR2: KGHSH, LQKENI. V lost 6 bases, J lost 5 bases, and 6 bases stayed unmatched. CDR3 size: 14 residues. The CDR3 region is CASSWTGGLYGYTF. CDR3 sequence (DNA): TGTGCCAGCTCGTGGACAGGGGGGTTATATGGCTACACCTTC.